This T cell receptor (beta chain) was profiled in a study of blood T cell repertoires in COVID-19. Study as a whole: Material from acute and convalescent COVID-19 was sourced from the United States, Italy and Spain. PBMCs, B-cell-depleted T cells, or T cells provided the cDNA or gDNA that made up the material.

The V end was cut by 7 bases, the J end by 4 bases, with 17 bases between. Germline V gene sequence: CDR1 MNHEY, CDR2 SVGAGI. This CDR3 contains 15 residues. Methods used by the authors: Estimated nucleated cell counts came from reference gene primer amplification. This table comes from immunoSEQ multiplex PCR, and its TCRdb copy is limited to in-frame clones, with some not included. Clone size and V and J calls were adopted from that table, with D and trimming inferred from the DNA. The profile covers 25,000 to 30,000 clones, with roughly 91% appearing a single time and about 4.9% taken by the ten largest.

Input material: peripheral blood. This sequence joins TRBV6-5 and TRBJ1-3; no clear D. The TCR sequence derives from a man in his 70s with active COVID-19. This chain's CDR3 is CASTATGFGGNTIYF. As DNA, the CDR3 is TGTGCCAGCACCGCGACGGGGTTCGGCGGAAACACCATATATTTT.